Each of the 3 T cell receptor beta chains below was sequenced from the same sample in a study of blood T cell repertoires in COVID-19. This table comes from immunoSEQ multiplex PCR, and its TCRdb copy is limited to in-frame clones, with some not included. The sample has approximately 220,000 clones; about four fifths are singletons. Sequencing was performed on peripheral blood. Every receptor here comes from a woman aged 65 to 85 with acute or convalescent COVID-19.

V usage is TRBV18 and J usage is TRBJ2-7; tentatively, D is TRBD1 (6 bases). Germline CDR1 reads KGHSH; CDR2 reads LQKENI. V lost 0 bases, J lost 5 bases, and 14 bases lay in between. This CDR3 contains 15 residues. The CDR3 sequence: CASSPPARGEDEQYF. The DNA of the CDR3 is TGTGCCAGCTCACCACCCGCCAGGGGTGAAGACGAGCAGTACTTC.

The chain uses TRBV7-2 and TRBJ1-5, with D possibly TRBD1 on 6 matching bases. V was cut by 6 bases and J by 7 bases, with 19 bases left in between. The CDR3 loop spans 15 amino acids. Germline values: CDR1 SGHTA, CDR2 FQGNSA. The chain's CDR3 is CASSQTGIRGQPQHF. The CDR3 coding sequence is TGTGCCAGCAGTCAAACAGGGATCAGGGGCCAGCCCCAGCATTTT.

The chain joins TRBV10-3 to TRBJ2-3, with 11 positions matching TRBD2. V lost 6 bases to trimming and J lost 3 bases; unmatched junction nucleotides: 5. Germline values: CDR1 ENHRY, CDR2 SYGVKD. The CDR3 loop spans 15 amino acids. This CDR3 is CAISLGLAETDTQYF. In nucleotides, the CDR3 is TGTGCCATCAGCCTGGGACTAGCGGAAACAGATACGCAGTATTTT.